This TCR beta chain emerged from a study of long-term antiretroviral therapy in people with HIV. Study-level points and caveats: Dating from 2004 to 2017, the blood was possibly obtained under older ART regimens. Absence of data on ART adherence, viral resistance or therapy changes was noted.

The V gene end was trimmed by 6 bases and the J gene end by 3 bases; junction bases not matched to a gene: 10. CDR1 is MNHEY and CDR2 is SVGAGI in the germline V gene. This CDR3 region has 15 residues. Running of the v3.0 immunoSEQ assay took place at survey level. Only in-frame clones appear in the TCRdb table, and some are missing; sequencing was by immunoSEQ multiplex PCR. The table records approximately 24,000 clones, 81% of them present only once. Comment on this clone: The antigen is undetermined.

Each HIV-infected participant was given treatment in the United States. Sample: unsorted PBMCs, taken 4.4 years after starting antiretroviral therapy. J is TRBJ2-7 and V is TRBV6-5; TRBD1 matches at 8 bases. The sequence derives from a young man with HIV. CDR3 sequence (DNA): TGTGCCAGCAGAAACACAGGGGGGTCAGGCTACGAGCAGTACTTC. It translates to CASRNTGGSGYEQYF.